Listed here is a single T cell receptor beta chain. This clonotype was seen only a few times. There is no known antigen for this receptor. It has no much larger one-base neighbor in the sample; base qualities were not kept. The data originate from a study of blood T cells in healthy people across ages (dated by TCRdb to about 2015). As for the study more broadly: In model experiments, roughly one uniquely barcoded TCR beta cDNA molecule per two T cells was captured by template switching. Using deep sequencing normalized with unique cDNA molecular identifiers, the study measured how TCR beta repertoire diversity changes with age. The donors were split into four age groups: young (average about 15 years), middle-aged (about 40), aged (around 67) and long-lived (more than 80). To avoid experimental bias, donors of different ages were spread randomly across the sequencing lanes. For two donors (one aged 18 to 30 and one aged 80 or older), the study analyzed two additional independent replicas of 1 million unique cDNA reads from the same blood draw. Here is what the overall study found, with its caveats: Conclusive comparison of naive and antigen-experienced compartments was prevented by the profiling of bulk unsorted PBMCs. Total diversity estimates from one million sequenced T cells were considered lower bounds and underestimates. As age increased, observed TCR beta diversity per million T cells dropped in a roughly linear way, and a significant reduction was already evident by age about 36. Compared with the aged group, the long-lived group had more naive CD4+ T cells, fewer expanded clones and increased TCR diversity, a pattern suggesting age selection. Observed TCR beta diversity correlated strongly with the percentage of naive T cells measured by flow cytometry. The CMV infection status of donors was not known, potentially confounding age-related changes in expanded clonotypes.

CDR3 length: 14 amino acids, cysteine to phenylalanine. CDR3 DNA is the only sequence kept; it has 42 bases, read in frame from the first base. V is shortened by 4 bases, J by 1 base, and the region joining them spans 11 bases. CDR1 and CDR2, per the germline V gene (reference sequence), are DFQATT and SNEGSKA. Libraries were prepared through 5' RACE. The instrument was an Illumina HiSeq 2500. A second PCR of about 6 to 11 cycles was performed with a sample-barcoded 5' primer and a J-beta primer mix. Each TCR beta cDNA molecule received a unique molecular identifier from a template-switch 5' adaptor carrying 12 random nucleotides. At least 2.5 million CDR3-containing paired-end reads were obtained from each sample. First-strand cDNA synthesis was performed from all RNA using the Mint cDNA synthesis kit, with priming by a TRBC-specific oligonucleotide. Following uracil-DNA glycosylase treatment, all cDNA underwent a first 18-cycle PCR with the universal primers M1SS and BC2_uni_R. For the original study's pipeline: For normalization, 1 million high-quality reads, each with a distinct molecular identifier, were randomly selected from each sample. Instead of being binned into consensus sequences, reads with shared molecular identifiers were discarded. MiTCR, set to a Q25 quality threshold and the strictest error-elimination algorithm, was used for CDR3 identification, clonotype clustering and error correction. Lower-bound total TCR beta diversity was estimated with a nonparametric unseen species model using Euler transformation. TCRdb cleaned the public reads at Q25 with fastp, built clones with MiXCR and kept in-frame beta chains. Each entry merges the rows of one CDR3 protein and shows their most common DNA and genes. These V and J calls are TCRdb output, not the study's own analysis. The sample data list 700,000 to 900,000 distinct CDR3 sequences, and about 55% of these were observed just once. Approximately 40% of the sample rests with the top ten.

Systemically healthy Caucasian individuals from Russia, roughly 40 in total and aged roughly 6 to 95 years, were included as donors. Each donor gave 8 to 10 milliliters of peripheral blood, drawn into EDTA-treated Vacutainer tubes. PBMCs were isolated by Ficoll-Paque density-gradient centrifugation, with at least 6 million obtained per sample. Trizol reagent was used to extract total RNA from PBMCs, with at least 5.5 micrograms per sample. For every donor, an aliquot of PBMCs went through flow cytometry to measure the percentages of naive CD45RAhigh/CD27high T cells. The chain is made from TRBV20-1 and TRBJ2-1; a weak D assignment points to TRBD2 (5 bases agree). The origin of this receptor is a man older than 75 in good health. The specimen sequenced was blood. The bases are TGCAGTGCTAAAGAGGGTGTATCCTACAATGAGCAGTTCTTC. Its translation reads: CSAKEGVSYNEQFF.